This T cell receptor (beta chain) was profiled in a study of Graves' ophthalmopathy and Graves' hyperthyroidism. In the study overall: No treatment had been given when peripheral blood was collected at initial diagnosis.

Trimming pared 5 bases from V and 0 bases from J, leaving 10 bases between. This CDR3 has 14 residues. Germline loops: CDR1 LNHDA, CDR2 SQIVND (reference sequence). Study results and caveats: Detection in blood was also observed for most expanded thyroid clonotypes above 0.001 frequency.

Moderately to severely active ophthalmopathy under 3 months, CAS at least 3, NOSPECS at least 4. Fresh peripheral blood (around 10 ml) yielded the PBMCs. Beta-chain TCR CDR3 regions were amplified from RNA transcripts. RT-PCR was first run with HTBI primers, then multiplex PCR in a second round. In TCRdb, the multiplex PCR reads were re-called with MiXCR into one record per CDR3 protein. Found here are 600,000 to 700,000 distinct CDR3 sequences, approximately 39% of them singletons; the top ten hold 3% to 3.5%. This clonotype was recorded at least ten times. Its specificity is not known. V and J are TRBV19 and TRBJ1-1; D is perhaps TRBD1 (5 bases). Sequenced sample: peripheral blood. The clonotype comes from an adult man with Graves' ophthalmopathy. CDR3 sequence (DNA): TGTGCCAGTAGTTCAGGGTTCATGAACACTGAAGCTTTCTTT. Its protein is CASSSGFMNTEAFF.